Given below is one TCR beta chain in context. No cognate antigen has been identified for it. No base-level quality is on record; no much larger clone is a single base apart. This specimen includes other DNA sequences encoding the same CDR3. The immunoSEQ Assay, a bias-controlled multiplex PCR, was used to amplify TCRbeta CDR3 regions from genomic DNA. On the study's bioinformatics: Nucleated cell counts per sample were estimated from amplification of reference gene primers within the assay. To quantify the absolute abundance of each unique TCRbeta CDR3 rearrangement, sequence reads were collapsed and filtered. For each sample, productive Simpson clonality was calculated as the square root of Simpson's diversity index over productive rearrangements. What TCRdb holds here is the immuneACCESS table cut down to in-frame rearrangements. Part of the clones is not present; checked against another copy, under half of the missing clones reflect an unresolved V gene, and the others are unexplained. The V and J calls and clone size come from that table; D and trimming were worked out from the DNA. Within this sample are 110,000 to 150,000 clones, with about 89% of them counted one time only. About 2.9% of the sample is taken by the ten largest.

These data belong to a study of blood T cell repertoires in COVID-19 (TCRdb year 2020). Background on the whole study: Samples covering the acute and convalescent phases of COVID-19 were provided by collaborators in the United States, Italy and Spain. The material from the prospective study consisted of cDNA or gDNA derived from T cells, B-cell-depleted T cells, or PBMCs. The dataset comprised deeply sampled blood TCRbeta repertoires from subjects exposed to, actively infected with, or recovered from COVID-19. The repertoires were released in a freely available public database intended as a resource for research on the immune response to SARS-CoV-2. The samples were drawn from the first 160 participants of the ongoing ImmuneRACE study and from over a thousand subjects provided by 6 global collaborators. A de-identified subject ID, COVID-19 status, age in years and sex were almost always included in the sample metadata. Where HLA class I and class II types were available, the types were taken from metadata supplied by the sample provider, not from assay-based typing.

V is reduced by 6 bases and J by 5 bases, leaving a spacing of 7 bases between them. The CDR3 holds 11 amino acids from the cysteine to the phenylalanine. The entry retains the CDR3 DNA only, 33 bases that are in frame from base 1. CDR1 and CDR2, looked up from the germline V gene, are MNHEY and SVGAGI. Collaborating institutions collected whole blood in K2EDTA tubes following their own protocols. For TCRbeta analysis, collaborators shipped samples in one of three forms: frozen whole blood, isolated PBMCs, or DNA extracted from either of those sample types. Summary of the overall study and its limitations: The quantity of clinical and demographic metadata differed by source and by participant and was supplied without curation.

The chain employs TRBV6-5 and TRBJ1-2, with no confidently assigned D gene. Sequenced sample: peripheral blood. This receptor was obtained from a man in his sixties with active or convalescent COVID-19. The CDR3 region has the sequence CASSSGYGYTF. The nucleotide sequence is TGTGCCAGCAGCTCAGGATATGGCTACACCTTC.